The 18 T cell receptor beta chains presented below share a single source sample, sequenced in a study of response to subunit inactivated influenza vaccine. One entry per CDR3 protein, called by TCRdb with MiXCR from the RT-PCR reads. The repertoire holds hundreds of thousands of distinct CDR3 sequences, more than 10% seen once, with about 7.8% in the top ten. The sequenced sample was non-naive T cells sorted from PBMCs, obtained approximately 15 days before vaccination. Source of these receptors: a man between 45 and 60 years old who received an inactivated influenza vaccine.

This clonotype was picked up many times. The chain links TRBV12-3 or TRBV12-4 to TRBJ2-5, with D perhaps being TRBD1 or TRBD2 (6 bases each). CDR3 length equals 13 residues. V lost 6 bases and J 4 bases, leaving 12 bases between the germline ends. This CDR3 is CASSARGVETQYF. The CDR3, as DNA: TGTGCCAGCAGCGCTAGGGGGGTAGAGACCCAGTACTTC.

This clonotype was counted between two and nine times. The V and J genes are TRBV6-1 and TRBJ2-2; D gene unclear. The CDR3 length is 13 residues. The germline V and J ends were trimmed by 7 bases and 1 base, with 7 bases remaining between them. Germline assignment: CDR1 MNHNS and CDR2 SASEGT. The CDR3 nucleotides are TGTGCCAGCATTGGACGGAACACCGGGGAGCTGTTTTTT. Translated: CASIGRNTGELFF.

The chain joins TRBV6-2 or TRBV6-3 to TRBJ2-3, with 7 nucleotides matching TRBD2. Germline CDR1 is MNHEY and CDR2 is SVGEGT. CDR3 length: 15 residues. Trimming cost V 5 bases and J 9 bases; bases outside gene matches: 14. CDR3 in DNA: TGTGCCAGCAGTCCTTCTGCGGGAGTGTTCGAGACGCAGTATTTT. Encoded protein: CASSPSAGVFETQYF.

This clonotype was detected ten times or more. The V call is TRBV7-9, the J call TRBJ2-1; D is perhaps TRBD2 (6 bases). Germline V gene sequence: CDR1 SEHNR, CDR2 FQNEAQ (reference sequence). CDR3 size: 14 residues. V was trimmed by 6 bases and J by 5 bases, leaving 14 bases between them. For the CDR3, the DNA is TGTGCCAGCAGGTCCGGGACTCATAACAATGAGCAGTTCTTC. Protein product: CASRSGTHNNEQFF.

V is TRBV19 and J is TRBJ2-1, with a tentative D call TRBD1 (6 bases). V was trimmed by 2 bases and J by 4 bases, leaving 15 bases between them. This CDR3 comprises 16 residues. Germline CDR1 and CDR2: LNHDA and SQIVND (reference sequence). This CDR3 reads CASSIMRARGYNEQFF. The CDR3 DNA reads as TGTGCCAGTAGTATAATGCGCGCCAGGGGATACAATGAGCAGTTCTTC.

This clonotype was counted at least ten times. The chain employs TRBV12-3 or TRBV12-4 and TRBJ2-1; D not certain. V was clipped by 6 bases and J by 2 bases, with 14 bases between them. CDR3 length: 15 residues. CDR3 in DNA: TGTGCCAGCAGCCTAGACAATCACCCCTACAATGAGCAGTTCTTC. Its translation: CASSLDNHPYNEQFF.

The chain uses TRBV2 and TRBJ2-2; tentatively, D is TRBD1 (6 bases). The V end was cut by 6 bases, the J end by 3 bases, with 11 bases between. There are 14 residues in the CDR3. The germline V gene encodes CDR1 SNHLY and CDR2 FYNNEI. CDR3 sequence: CASSWGQDTGELFF. Here the CDR3 DNA reads TGTGCCAGCAGCTGGGGGCAGGACACCGGGGAGCTGTTTTTT.

The chain uses TRBV12-3 or TRBV12-4 and TRBJ2-5, with D possibly called TRBD1 or TRBD2 (5 bases each). The CDR3 runs 15 residues. V lost 8 bases and J lost 2, with 18 bases in between. The CDR3 bases are TGTGCCAGCGGAATACCGGGACCGACACAAGAGACCCAGTACTTC. It yields the protein CASGIPGPTQETQYF.

The table lists this clonotype with a few counts. V and J are TRBV21-1 and TRBJ2-1; the DNA was not used to check the table's D call, TRBD2. TRBV21-1 is termed a pseudogene. The CDR3 is 16 amino acids. The CDR3 DNA reads TGTGCCAGCAGCCGCTGGAGGACTGGTATCTACAATGAGCAGTTCTTC. It codes for CASSRWRTGIYNEQFF.

This clonotype showed up many times. This chain connects TRBV20-1 to TRBJ2-1, with 12 bases identical to TRBD2. The length of the CDR3 is 16 residues. With 0 bases clipped from V and 6 bases from J, the junction kept 6 bases outside the gene matches. Germline CDR1 reads DFQATT; CDR2 reads SNEGSKA (reference sequence). CDR3 protein: CSARDLKTSGGNEQFF. The CDR3 region has the DNA TGCAGTGCTAGAGATCTAAAGACTAGCGGGGGCAATGAGCAGTTCTTC.

The sample holds many counts of this clonotype. The chain is built from TRBV15 and TRBJ2-7; the D is unclear. This CDR3 has 16 residues. V was cut by 0 bases and J by 7 bases, with 19 bases left in between. The germline V gene encodes CDR1 LNHNV and CDR2 YYDKDF (reference sequence). The CDR3 coding sequence is TGTGCCACCAGCAGAGAGAGGACGGTCGGGTCGAGAGAGCAGTACTTC. Protein sequence: CATSRERTVGSREQYF.

This rearrangement joins TRBV20-1 to TRBJ2-6; D is uncertain. The germline V gene encodes CDR1 DFQATT and CDR2 SNEGSKA (reference sequence). The CDR3 runs 13 residues. V dropped 3 bases and J dropped 4 bases, with 7 bases sitting between them. DNA of the CDR3: TGCAGTGCTAGGAGACAAGGGGCCAACGTCCTGACTTTC. Translating it yields CSARRQGANVLTF.

The V gene is TRBV12-3 or TRBV12-4, the J gene TRBJ1-1; D might be TRBD1 (5 bases). The CDR3 is made up of 14 amino acids. Trimming took off 3 bases at V and 1 base at J, with 9 bases between the two ends. This chain's CDR3 is CASSFTGQNTEAFF. Here the CDR3 DNA reads TGTGCCAGCAGTTTTACGGGGCAGAACACTGAAGCTTTCTTT.

This chain uses TRBV7-8 with TRBJ1-5; possibly TRBD1 for D (5 bases). The V end lost 4 bases, the J end lost 5 bases, and 9 bases lay between the germline ends. The CDR3 has 13 amino acids. Germline assignment: CDR1 SGHVS and CDR2 FQNEAQ. The DNA of the CDR3 is TGTGCCAGCAGCTCAGGGCTATATCAGCCCCAGCATTTT. Translated, it gives CASSSGLYQPQHF.

This clonotype was recorded many times. This sequence joins TRBV15 and TRBJ2-5; 9 bases fit TRBD1. The length of the CDR3 is 15 residues. Per germline, CDR1 LNHNV and CDR2 YYDKDF (reference sequence). V shed 1 base and J 4 bases; nucleotides not matched to a gene: 4. The CDR3 region has the DNA TGTGCCACCAGCAGAGTCGACAGGGGGAGAGAGACCCAGTACTTC. Residues: CATSRVDRGRETQYF.

This clonotype was detected ten times or more. This chain links TRBV5-1 with TRBJ2-1; TRBD2 might be the D (7 bases). Germline-derived CDR1 and CDR2 are SGHRS and YFSETQ. V lost 4 bases and J lost 7, with 15 bases in between. The CDR3 contains 14 residues. The CDR3 region is CASSRGARGNEQFF. The CDR3 coding sequence is TGCGCCAGCAGCCGGGGGGCCCGTGGGAATGAGCAGTTCTTC.

The V gene is TRBV2, the J gene TRBJ2-3; 12 bases match TRBD2. CDR1 is SNHLY, CDR2 FYNNEI, per germline. J gave up 0 bases and V 8 bases, and 12 bases lay outside the gene matches. This CDR3 is built from 18 residues. Written as DNA, the CDR3 is TGTGCCAGCTGTCCGATACCCGGGACTAGCGGGAGCACAGATACGCAGTATTTT. Residues: CASCPIPGTSGSTDTQYF.

This clonotype was detected a few times. The chain combines TRBV10-3 with TRBJ1-1, with no clear D. With 2 bases removed from V and 0 bases from J, the gap between germline ends came to 16 bases. The germline gives CDR1 ENHRY, CDR2 SYGVKD. The CDR3 consists of 17 residues. Written as DNA, the CDR3 is TGTGCCATCAGTGAGCGCGACCTGACGGTGATGAACACTGAAGCTTTCTTT. Its translation is CAISERDLTVMNTEAFF.